This T cell receptor beta chain was retrieved from a study of a mutant IDH1 vaccine in newly diagnosed glioma. Turning to the study itself: Those enrolled had earlier been treated with radiotherapy, temozolomide, or both, mostly both.

The protocol was immunoSEQ multiplex PCR, while the TCRdb copy is restricted to in-frame clones and leaves out a portion. Of roughly 84,000 clones listed, around 79% are singletons. Study-level findings and limits: Vaccine-induced immune responses occurred in more than 85% of patients.

This clone has just one count. The antigen remains unidentified. Time point here: baseline, week 1 (first vaccination visit). Treatment noted: pre-vaccination baseline after standard-of-care therapy. The CDR3 is 10 amino acids. V lost 1 base to trimming and J lost 7 bases, with 4 bases between them. The germline V gene encodes CDR1 GTSNPN and CDR2 SVGIG (reference sequence). Here the sequenced sample was PBMCs, taken from a glioma patient treated with radiotherapy, temozolomide or both. The chain is built from TRBV30 and TRBJ2-5; D remains ambiguous. The clonotype was recovered from a man aged 35 to 55 with glioma. Some clones in this sample may be carry-over from other donors' samples. CDR3 bases: TGTGCCTGGAGTGCAGGGACCCAGTACTTC. Translated, it gives CAWSAGTQYF.